The 19 T cell receptor beta chains listed next were all sequenced from one sample in a study of cytomegalovirus exposure and HLA in healthy donors. Primers included in the PCR were 60 Vbeta and 13 Jbeta primers. Sequencing used immunoSEQ multiplex PCR; TCRdb keeps in-frame clones, though not all of them. The sample includes approximately 140,000 clones, under 85% of them seen just once. Input material: PBMCs. The receptor set was obtained from a woman aged 35 to 49 in good health and CMV-seropositive.

The rearrangement joins TRBV2 to TRBJ1-5; D is undetermined. This CDR3 contains 13 residues. The germline V gene has CDR1 SNHLY and CDR2 FYNNEI. The ends were cut back, 5 bases at V and 9 bases at J, with 14 bases in the middle. CDR3 sequence reads: CASSSQKELPQHF. The CDR3 DNA reads as TGTGCCAGCAGTTCTCAAAAAGAGCTGCCCCAGCATTTT.

In the case of this clone: Other DNA sequences of this sample code for an identical CDR3. The rearrangement joins TRBV2 to TRBJ1-3; 7 bases align to TRBD1. The V segment lost 9 bases and the J segment 4 bases; nucleotides outside the gene matches: 9. Germline V lookup: CDR1 SNHLY, CDR2 FYNNEI. This CDR3 region has 14 residues. The CDR3 DNA sequence: TGTGCCAGTAGACTAACGGGACAGGGAAACACCATATATTTT. Translation gives CASRLTGQGNTIYF. The variable domain in full, with the rest retrieved from reference TRBV2 and TRBJ1-3, is EPEVTQTPSHQVTQMGQEVILRCVPISNHLYFYWYRQILGQKVEFLVSFYNNEISEKSEIFDDQFSVERPDGSNFTLKIRSTKLEDSAMYFCASRLTGQGNTIYFGEGSWLTVV.

The chain is built from TRBV7-3 and TRBJ1-1; 7 bases are a match to TRBD1. CDR1 SGHTA and CDR2 FQGTGA come from the germline V gene. The CDR3 spans 14 residues. After removal of 5 bases from V and 1 base from J, the junction contained 4 bases not matched to a gene. The CDR3 DNA is TGTGCCAGCAGCACAGGGGTGACGAACACTGAAGCTTTCTTT. It translates to CASSTGVTNTEAFF.

DNA of the CDR3: TGTGCCAGCAGCCCTCAGACAGTAAACACCGGGGAGCTGTTTTTT. Its translation is CASSPQTVNTGELFF. The chain couples TRBV11-3 to TRBJ2-2; D might be TRBD1 (5 bases). CDR1 is SGHNT, CDR2 YENEEA, per germline. V gave up 5 bases and J gave up 2 bases, with 12 bases separating them. The CDR3 runs 15 residues.

The CDR3 region is CASRATNNYGYTF. The CDR3 bases are TGTGCCAGCAGAGCTACCAATAACTATGGCTACACCTTC. The genes are TRBV25-1 and TRBJ1-2; no definite D call. V shed 6 bases and J shed 1 base, with 9 bases lying between them. The germline CDR1 and CDR2 sequences are MGHDK and SYGVNS. This CDR3 contains 13 residues.

The chain recombines TRBV25-1 with TRBJ2-5; no definite D call. Trimming left V 4 bases short and J 5 bases short, with 11 bases between. The CDR3 extends over 13 amino acids. Germline loops: CDR1 MGHDK, CDR2 SYGVNS. DNA for the CDR3: TGTGCCAGCAGTGGTATTGTTCGGGAGACCCAGTACTTC. It translates to CASSGIVRETQYF.

The chain joins TRBV7-3 to TRBJ1-2; 9 nucleotides match TRBD1. This CDR3 is built from 13 residues. Germline V gene data show CDR1 as SGHTA and CDR2 as FQGTGA. The V and J ends lost 5 bases and 9 bases, in that order; junction bases with no gene match: 7. For the CDR3, the DNA is TGTGCCAGCAGCCCCTCGGGACAGGGTAGCTACACCTTC. It specifies CASSPSGQGSYTF.

The chain joins TRBV2 to TRBJ1-5, with D possibly being TRBD1 (6 bases). The CDR3 is 14 amino acids. Germline CDR1 reads SNHLY; CDR2 reads FYNNEI. Trimming stripped 6 bases from V and 7 bases from J, with 16 bases between. The CDR3 coding sequence is TGTGCCAGCAGCCTTTGGGGCGGGGGCCAGCCCCAGCATTTT. Encoded protein: CASSLWGGGQPQHF.

The gene calls are TRBV5-1 and TRBJ1-4; D possibly corresponds to TRBD1 (5 bases). V lost 7 bases, J lost 0 bases, and 13 bases lay in between. The CDR3 is made up of 15 amino acids. From germline, CDR1 is SGHRS and CDR2 YFSETQ. CDR3 protein: CASGPWGATNEKLFF. The CDR3, as DNA: TGCGCCAGCGGCCCTTGGGGGGCAACTAATGAAAAACTGTTTTTT.

This sequence joins TRBV9 and TRBJ2-7; D is undetermined. From germline, CDR1 is SGDLS and CDR2 YYNGEE. This CDR3 region has 15 residues. Trimming stripped 0 bases from V and 2 bases from J, with 12 bases between. CDR3 DNA: TGTGCCAGCAGCGTAGCGGAGACGGCGACCTACGAGCAGTACTTC. It specifies CASSVAETATYEQYF.

This rearrangement joins TRBV5-1 to TRBJ1-2; weak D call: TRBD1 (5 bases). The ends were cut back, 4 bases at V and 2 bases at J, with 12 bases in the middle. This CDR3 contains 14 residues. The germline gives CDR1 SGHRS, CDR2 YFSETQ. CDR3 sequence (DNA): TGCGCCAGCAGCCCCGGGGGTGTGAACTATGGCTACACCTTC. This gives the protein CASSPGGVNYGYTF.

This clone has only one observation. The J gene is TRBJ2-7, the V gene TRBV4-1; TRBD1 agrees at 7 bases. CDR1 and CDR2 from the germline V gene are MGHRA and YSYEKL. The V gene end was trimmed by 1 base and the J gene end by 1 base; junction bases not matched to a gene: 4. The CDR3 spans 15 residues. As DNA, the CDR3 is TGCGCCAGCAGCCAAGGACAGGGCACATCCTACGAGCAGTACTTC. The encoded protein is CASSQGQGTSYEQYF.

This clone was seen a single time. In nucleotides, the CDR3 is TGTGCCAGTAGTAAACAGGGTAGCTATGGCTACACCTTC. Translation: CASSKQGSYGYTF. The V call is TRBV19, the J call TRBJ1-2, with D possibly TRBD1 on 6 matching bases. V lost 4 bases and J 4 bases, leaving 10 bases between the germline ends. CDR3 length: 13 amino acids. Germline lookup yields CDR1 LNHDA and CDR2 SQIVND (reference sequence).

The genes are TRBV29-1 and TRBJ2-5; TRBD1 matches 8 bases. The assigned J gene may be wrong: the sequence end matches TRBJ2-7 better. Germline V lookup: CDR1 SQVTM, CDR2 ANQGSEA. The CDR3 consists of 12 residues. This CDR3 is CSARQGTCEQYF. CDR3 DNA: TGCAGCGCAAGACAGGGGACCTGCGAGCAGTACTTC.

The rearrangement uses TRBV2 and TRBJ2-6; the D is unclear. Between the trimmed V and J ends, which lost 8 bases and 1 base, there was a span of 6 bases. The V gene's germline CDR1 is SNHLY and CDR2 FYNNEI. The CDR3 has 13 amino acids. This CDR3 is CASAGSGANVLTF. The CDR3 bases are TGTGCCAGCGCAGGTTCTGGGGCCAACGTCCTGACTTTC.

V usage is TRBV19 and J usage is TRBJ1-5; 8 bases match TRBD1. Germline values: CDR1 LNHDA, CDR2 SQIVND (reference sequence). V gave up 5 bases and J gave up 1 base; unmatched junction bases: 10. The CDR3 runs to 17 residues. The CDR3 coding sequence is TGTGCCAGTAGTCGGGGGACAGGCCAGGTCAGCAATCAGCCCCAGCATTTT. It encodes CASSRGTGQVSNQPQHF. The full variable domain, in which reference TRBV19 and TRBJ1-5 provide the parts outside the CDR3, is DGGITQSPKYLFRKEGQNVTLSCEQNLNHDAMYWYRQDPGQGLRLIYYSQIVNDFQKGDIAEGYSVSREKKESFPLTVTSAQKNPTAFYLCASSRGTGQVSNQPQHFGDGTRLSIL.

This clone was detected a few times. The chain joins TRBV27 to TRBJ1-6, with D possibly TRBD1 on 6 matching bases. This CDR3 region has 16 residues. V was cut by 6 bases and J by 7 bases, with 19 bases left in between. CDR1 MNHEY and CDR2 SMNVEV come from the germline V gene (reference sequence). CDR3 bases: TGTGCCAGCAGCCCTAGGCCGGGACATCCGAATTCACCCCTCCACTTT. Translated: CASSPRPGHPNSPLHF.

The gene calls are TRBV7-2 and TRBJ1-2; D possibly corresponds to TRBD1 (6 bases). Germline V gene data show CDR1 as SGHTA and CDR2 as FQGNSA. CDR3 size: 15 residues. Trimming shortened V by 7 bases and J by 2 bases, and 17 bases separated the two germline ends. The CDR3 coding sequence is TGTGCCAGCACCAATTCGGGGGGCGCGAACTATGGCTACACCTTC. It encodes CASTNSGGANYGYTF.

This clone appeared a few times. V gene TRBV7-9 combines with J gene TRBJ1-5, with a weak D call TRBD1 (6 bases). With 10 bases removed from V and 7 bases from J, the gap between germline ends came to 17 bases. The length of the CDR3 is 13 residues. Germline V gene data show CDR1 as SEHNR and CDR2 as FQNEAQ (reference sequence). The CDR3 bases are TGTGCCACCCAGCGGGGGGCCGGGCAGCCCCAGCATTTT. It specifies CATQRGAGQPQHF.